This T cell receptor beta chain was identified during a study of somatic mutations in cytotoxic T cells in rheumatoid arthritis. This table comes from immunoSEQ multiplex PCR, and its TCRdb copy is limited to in-frame clones, with some not included. The sample consists of around 16,000 clones, 82% of them appearing once. Germline V gives CDR1 SNHLY, CDR2 FYNNEI. This CDR3 has 13 residues. Trimming stripped 1 base from V and 5 bases from J, with 8 bases between. This chain links TRBV2 with TRBJ1-1; possible D gene TRBD1, 6 bases. The material sequenced was CD8+ T cells sorted from blood. This receptor was obtained from a woman aged 45-59 years with rheumatoid arthritis. The CDR3 region is CASSEGGRTEAFF. The CDR3 DNA follows: TGTGCCAGCAGTGAAGGGGGGCGGACTGAAGCTTTCTTT. The full variable domain, its missing parts supplied by reference TRBV2 and TRBJ1-1, is EPEVTQTPSHQVTQMGQEVILRCVPISNHLYFYWYRQILGQKVEFLVSFYNNEISEKSEIFDDQFSVERPDGSNFTLKIRSTKLEDSAMYFCASSEGGRTEAFFGQGTRLTVV.